The 5 T cell receptor beta chains below all came from one sample that was sequenced in a study of T cells in localized non-small cell lung cancer. Measured with immunoSEQ multiplex PCR; TCRdb has only the in-frame clones, and not every one. Of roughly 71,000 clones in the sample, approximately 87% were seen once. The sequences come from peripheral blood, collected before any cancer treatment. These TCRs come from a male donor at least 60 years old with stage III squamous cell lung carcinoma.

V and J are TRBV29-1 and TRBJ1-1; TRBD1 is a possible D gene (5 bases). The V end was cut by 6 bases, the J end by 4 bases, with 9 bases between. The CDR3 covers 11 residues. Germline assignment: CDR1 SQVTM and CDR2 ANQGSEA. CDR3 protein: CSVGETTEAFF. DNA of the CDR3: TGCAGCGTAGGGGAGACCACTGAAGCTTTCTTT.

The rearrangement links TRBV19 to TRBJ2-5; no clear D gene. The germline CDR1 and CDR2 sequences are LNHDA and SQIVND (reference sequence). V lost 5 bases and J lost 4, with 8 bases in between. The CDR3 spans 12 residues. In DNA, the CDR3 is TGTGCCAGTAGTTACCTTGGAGAGACCCAGTACTTC. Translation: CASSYLGETQYF.

The count of this clone is one. The chain recombines TRBV11-2 with TRBJ2-2; the match to TRBD1 covers 7 bases. Germline lookup yields CDR1 SGHAT and CDR2 FQNNGV. The CDR3 extends over 15 amino acids. Unmatched junction bases numbered 5, after V lost 2 bases and J lost 5 bases. CDR3 DNA: TGTGCCAGCAGCTTACGAGGGGGCACGACCGGGGAGCTGTTTTTT. Amino acid sequence: CASSLRGGTTGELFF.

This chain links TRBV2 with TRBJ2-3; weak D call: TRBD1 (6 bases). V lost 8 bases, J lost 0 bases, and 18 bases lay in between. Germline CDR1 and CDR2: SNHLY and FYNNEI. The CDR3 consists of 16 residues. CDR3 loop: CASRKDRGHSTDTQYF. As DNA, the CDR3 is TGTGCCAGCCGAAAGGACAGAGGTCACAGCACAGATACGCAGTATTTT.

The chain uses TRBV7-2 and TRBJ2-5; D might be TRBD1 (6 bases). Deletions cut 3 bases from V and 1 base from J, with 15 bases between. Germline V gene lookup returns CDR1 SGHTA and CDR2 FQGNSA. The CDR3 sequence is 16 residues long. CDR3 in DNA: TGTGCCAGCAGCTTGAGCCCCTGGACAGCCCAAGAGACCCAGTACTTC. Translated, it gives CASSLSPWTAQETQYF.